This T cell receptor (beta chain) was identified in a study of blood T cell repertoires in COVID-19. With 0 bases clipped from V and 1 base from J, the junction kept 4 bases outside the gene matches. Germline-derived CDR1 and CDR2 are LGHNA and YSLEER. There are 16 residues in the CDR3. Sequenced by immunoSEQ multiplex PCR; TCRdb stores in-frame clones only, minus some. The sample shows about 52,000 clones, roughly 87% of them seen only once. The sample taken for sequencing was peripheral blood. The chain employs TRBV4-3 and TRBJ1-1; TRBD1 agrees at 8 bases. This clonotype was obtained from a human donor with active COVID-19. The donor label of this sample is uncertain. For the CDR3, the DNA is TGCGCCAGCAGCCAAGATTGGACAGGGCGGAACACTGAAGCTTTCTTT. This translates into CASSQDWTGRNTEAFF.